This T cell receptor beta chain is from a study of T cells in localized non-small cell lung cancer. The CDR3 runs to 13 residues. Germline V gene lookup returns CDR1 MDHEN and CDR2 SYDVKM. After removal of 5 bases from V and 8 bases from J, the junction contained 8 bases not matched to a gene. Study results and caveats: An association was observed between higher blood T cell density and longer overall survival. In uninvolved adjacent lung, T cell clonality reached its highest value, exceeding tumor. Sequencing involved a lone tumor region, leaving heterogeneity possible.

With respect to this clone: Antigen specificity is unknown.

Libraries were prepared by immunoSEQ multiplex PCR; TCRdb keeps only in-frame clonotypes and omits some of them. This repertoire shows about 41,000 clones, 65% to 90% found once; its top ten account for 6% to 8%. Sample: PBMCs, taken before any cancer treatment. The V and J genes are TRBV28 and TRBJ1-2, with 7 positions matching TRBD1. This TCR was sampled from a man between 40 and 75 years old with stage II lung adenocarcinoma. The CDR3: CASSRGRGQGYTF. The CDR3 bases are TGTGCCAGCAGTCGCGGGAGGGGGCAAGGCTACACCTTC.